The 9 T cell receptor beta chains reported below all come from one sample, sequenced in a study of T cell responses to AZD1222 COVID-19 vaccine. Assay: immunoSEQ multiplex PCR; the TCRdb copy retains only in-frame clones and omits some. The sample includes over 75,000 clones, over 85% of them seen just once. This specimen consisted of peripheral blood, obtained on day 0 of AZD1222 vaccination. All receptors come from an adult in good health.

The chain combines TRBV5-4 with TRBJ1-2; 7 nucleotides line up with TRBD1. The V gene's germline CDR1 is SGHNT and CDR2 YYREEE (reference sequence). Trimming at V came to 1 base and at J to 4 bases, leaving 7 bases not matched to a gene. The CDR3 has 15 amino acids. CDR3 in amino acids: CASSLRQGDLYGYTF. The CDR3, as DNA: TGTGCCAGCAGCTTGCGCCAGGGGGACCTCTATGGCTACACCTTC. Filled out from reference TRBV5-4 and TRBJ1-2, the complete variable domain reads ETGVTQSPTHLIKTRGQQVTLRCSSQSGHNTVSWYQQALGQGPQFIFQYYREEENGRGNFPPRFSGLQFPNYSSELNVNALELDDSALYLCASSLRQGDLYGYTFGSGTRLTVV.

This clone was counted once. The CDR3 DNA follows: TGTGCCAGCAGTTTTACAGGGGCATCCTTGGGAGCTTTCTTT. Protein sequence: CASSFTGASLGAFF. The J gene is TRBJ1-1, the V gene TRBV27; 7 positions match TRBD1. The CDR3 contains 14 residues. Trimming cost V 3 bases and J 10 bases; bases outside gene matches: 11. Germline V lookup: CDR1 MNHEY, CDR2 SMNVEV (reference sequence).

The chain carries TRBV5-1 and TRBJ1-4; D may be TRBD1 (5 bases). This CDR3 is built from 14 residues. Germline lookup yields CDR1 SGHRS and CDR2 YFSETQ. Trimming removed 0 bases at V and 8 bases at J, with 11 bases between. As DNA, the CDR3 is TGCGCCAGCAGCTTGGATTCAGGGTGGGAAAAACTGTTTTTT. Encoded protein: CASSLDSGWEKLFF.

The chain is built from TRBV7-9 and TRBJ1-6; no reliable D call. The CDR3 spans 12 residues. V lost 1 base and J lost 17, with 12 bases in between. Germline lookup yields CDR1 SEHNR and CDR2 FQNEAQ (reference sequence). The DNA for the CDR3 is TGTGCCAGCAGCTTAGACACCCGAAACGTCCACTTT. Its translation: CASSLDTRNVHF.

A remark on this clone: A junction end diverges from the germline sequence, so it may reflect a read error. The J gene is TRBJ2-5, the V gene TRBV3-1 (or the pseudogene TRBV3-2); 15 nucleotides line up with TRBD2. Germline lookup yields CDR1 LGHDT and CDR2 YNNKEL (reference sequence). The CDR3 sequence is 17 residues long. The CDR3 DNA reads TGTGCCAGCAGTCAAGGGACTAGCGGGGGGATCCAAGAGACCCAGTACTTC. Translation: CASSQGTSGGIQETQYF.

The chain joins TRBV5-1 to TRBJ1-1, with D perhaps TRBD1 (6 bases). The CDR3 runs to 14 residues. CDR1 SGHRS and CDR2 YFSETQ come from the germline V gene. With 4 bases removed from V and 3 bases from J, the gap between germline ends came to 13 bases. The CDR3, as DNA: TGCGCCAGCAGCCCAGGGGTGGGCTACACTGAAGCTTTCTTT. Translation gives CASSPGVGYTEAFF.

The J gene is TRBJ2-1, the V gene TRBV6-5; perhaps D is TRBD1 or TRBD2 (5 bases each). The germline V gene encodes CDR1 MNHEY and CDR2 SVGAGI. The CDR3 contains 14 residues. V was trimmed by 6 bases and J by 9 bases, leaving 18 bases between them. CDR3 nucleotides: TGTGCCAGCAGGCAAGGGACCGGGCTCCCTGAGCAGTTCTTC. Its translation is CASRQGTGLPEQFF.

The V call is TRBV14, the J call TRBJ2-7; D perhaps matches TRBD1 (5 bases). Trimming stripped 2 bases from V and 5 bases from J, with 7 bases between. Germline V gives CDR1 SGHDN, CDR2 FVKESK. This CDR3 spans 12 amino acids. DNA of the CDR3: TGTGCCAGCAGCCAAAGACAGAACGAGCAGTACTTC. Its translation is CASSQRQNEQYF.

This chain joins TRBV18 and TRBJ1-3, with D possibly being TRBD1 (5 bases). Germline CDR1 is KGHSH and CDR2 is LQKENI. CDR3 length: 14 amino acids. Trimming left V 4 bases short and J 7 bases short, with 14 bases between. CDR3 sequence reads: CASSLPGRGNTIYF. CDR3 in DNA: TGTGCCAGCTCACTCCCGGGGAGGGGCAACACCATATATTTT.